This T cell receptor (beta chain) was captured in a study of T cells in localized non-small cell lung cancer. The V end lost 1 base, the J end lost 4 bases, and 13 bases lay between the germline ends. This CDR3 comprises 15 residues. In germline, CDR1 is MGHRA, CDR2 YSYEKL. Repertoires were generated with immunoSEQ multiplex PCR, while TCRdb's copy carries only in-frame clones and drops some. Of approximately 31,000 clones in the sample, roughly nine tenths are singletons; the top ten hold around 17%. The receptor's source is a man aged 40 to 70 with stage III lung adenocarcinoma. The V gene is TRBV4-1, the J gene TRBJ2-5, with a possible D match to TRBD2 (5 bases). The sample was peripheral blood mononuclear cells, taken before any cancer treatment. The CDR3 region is CASSQAPGLRETQYF. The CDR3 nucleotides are TGCGCCAGCAGCCAAGCACCGGGGTTGCGAGAGACCCAGTACTTC.